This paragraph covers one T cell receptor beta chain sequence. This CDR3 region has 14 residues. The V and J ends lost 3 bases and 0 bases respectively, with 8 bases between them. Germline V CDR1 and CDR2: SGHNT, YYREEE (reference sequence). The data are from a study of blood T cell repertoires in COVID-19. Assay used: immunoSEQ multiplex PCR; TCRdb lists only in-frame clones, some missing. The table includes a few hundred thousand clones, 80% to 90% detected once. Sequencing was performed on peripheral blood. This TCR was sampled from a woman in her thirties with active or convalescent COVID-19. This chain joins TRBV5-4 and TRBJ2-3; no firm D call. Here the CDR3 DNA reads TGTGCCAGCAGCTCGACAACTAGCACAGATACGCAGTATTTT. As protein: CASSSTTSTDTQYF.